Below are 4 T cell receptor beta chains sequenced from a single sample in a study of T cell changes during pregnancy in multiple sclerosis. TCRdb's table, derived via immunoSEQ multiplex PCR, lists solely in-frame clones and lacks some. Of about 20,000 clones detected, over 75% appear once; the ten largest clones hold 8.5% to 10%. Sample: CD8+ T cells from peripheral blood mononuclear cells, taken after pregnancy. The receptors were gathered from a female donor with multiple sclerosis, enrolled in a pregnancy study.

The CDR3 DNA sequence: TGTGCCAGCAGTTTAGGGTTAAGAGGATTCAATCAGCCCCAGCATTTT. Translating it yields CASSLGLRGFNQPQHF. This chain joins TRBV28 and TRBJ1-5; D gene unclear. Germline lookup yields CDR1 MDHEN and CDR2 SYDVKM. CDR3 length: 16 amino acids. V was shortened by 2 bases and J by 3 bases, with 14 bases between the two germline ends.

This rearrangement joins TRBV5-6 to TRBJ1-3; D is undetermined. Germline V gives CDR1 SGHDT, CDR2 YYEEEE. V lost 1 base to trimming and J lost 0 bases, with 8 bases between them. This CDR3 region has 15 residues. This CDR3 reads CASSLRGISGNTIYF. As DNA, the CDR3 is TGTGCCAGCAGCTTGCGAGGGATCTCTGGAAACACCATATATTTT.

The chain recombines TRBV30 with TRBJ2-5, with D perhaps matching TRBD1 (6 bases). Germline V gene data show CDR1 as GTSNPN and CDR2 as SVGIG (reference sequence). This CDR3 contains 13 residues. Trimming cost V 0 bases and J 5 bases, with 10 bases left between them. CDR3 sequence (DNA): TGTGCCTGGAGTGTTCAGGGGATCGAGACCCAGTACTTC. Translating gives CAWSVQGIETQYF.

This chain connects TRBV6-1 to TRBJ2-1; maybe TRBD1 (5 bases). Trimming shortened V by 7 bases and J by 10 bases, and 20 bases separated the two germline ends. CDR3 length equals 14 residues. The V gene's germline CDR1 is MNHNS and CDR2 SASEGT. CDR3 protein: CASTSGQQAGEQFF. The CDR3 nucleotides are TGTGCCAGCACCTCAGGGCAACAGGCAGGCGAGCAGTTCTTC.